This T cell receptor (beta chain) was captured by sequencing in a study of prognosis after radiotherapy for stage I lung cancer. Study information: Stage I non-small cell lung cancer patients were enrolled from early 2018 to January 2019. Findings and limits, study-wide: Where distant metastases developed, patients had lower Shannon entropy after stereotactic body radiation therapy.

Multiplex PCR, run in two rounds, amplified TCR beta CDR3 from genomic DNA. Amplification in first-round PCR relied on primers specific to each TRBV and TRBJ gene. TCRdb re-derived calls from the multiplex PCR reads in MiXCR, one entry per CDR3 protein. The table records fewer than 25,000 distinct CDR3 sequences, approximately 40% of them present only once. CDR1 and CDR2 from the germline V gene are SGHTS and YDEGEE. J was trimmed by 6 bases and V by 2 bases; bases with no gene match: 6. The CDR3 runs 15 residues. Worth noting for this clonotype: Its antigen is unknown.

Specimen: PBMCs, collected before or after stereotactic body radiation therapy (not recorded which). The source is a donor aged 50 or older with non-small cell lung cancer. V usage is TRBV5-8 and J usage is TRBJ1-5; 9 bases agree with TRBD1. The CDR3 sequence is CASSLRTGATQPQHF. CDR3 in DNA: TGTGCCAGCAGCTTAAGGACAGGGGCGACTCAGCCCCAGCATTTT.